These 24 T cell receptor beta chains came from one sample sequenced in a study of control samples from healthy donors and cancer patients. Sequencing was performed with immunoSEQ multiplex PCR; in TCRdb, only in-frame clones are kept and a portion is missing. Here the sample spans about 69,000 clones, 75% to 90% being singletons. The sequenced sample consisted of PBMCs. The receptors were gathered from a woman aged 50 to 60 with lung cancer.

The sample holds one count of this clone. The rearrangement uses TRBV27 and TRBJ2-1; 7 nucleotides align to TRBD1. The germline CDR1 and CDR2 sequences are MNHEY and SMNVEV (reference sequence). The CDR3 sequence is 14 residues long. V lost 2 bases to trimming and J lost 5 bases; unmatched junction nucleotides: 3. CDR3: CASSLTGANNEQFF. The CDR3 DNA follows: TGTGCCAGCAGTTTAACAGGGGCGAACAATGAGCAGTTCTTC.

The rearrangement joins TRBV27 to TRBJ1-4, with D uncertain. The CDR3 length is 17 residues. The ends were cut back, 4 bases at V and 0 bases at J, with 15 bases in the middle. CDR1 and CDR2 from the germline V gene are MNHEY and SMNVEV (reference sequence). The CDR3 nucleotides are TGTGCCAGCAGTTCACTCAACTACTTTGCAACTAATGAAAAACTGTTTTTT. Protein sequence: CASSSLNYFATNEKLFF.

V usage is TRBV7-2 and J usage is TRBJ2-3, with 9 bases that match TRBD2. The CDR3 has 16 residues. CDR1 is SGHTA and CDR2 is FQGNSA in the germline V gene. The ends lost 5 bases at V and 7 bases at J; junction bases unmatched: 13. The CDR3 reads CASSPSGGSGGYTQYF. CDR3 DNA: TGTGCCAGCAGCCCCAGTGGGGGTAGCGGGGGATATACGCAGTATTTT.

The CDR3 is CASSPAGNTEAFF. CDR3 nucleotides: TGCGCCAGCAGCCCTGCGGGGAACACTGAAGCTTTCTTT. This chain uses TRBV4-3 with TRBJ1-1, with D unresolved. The germline V and J ends were trimmed by 4 bases and 1 base, with 7 bases remaining between them. CDR1 LGHNA and CDR2 YSLEER come from the germline V gene. The CDR3 sequence is 13 residues long.

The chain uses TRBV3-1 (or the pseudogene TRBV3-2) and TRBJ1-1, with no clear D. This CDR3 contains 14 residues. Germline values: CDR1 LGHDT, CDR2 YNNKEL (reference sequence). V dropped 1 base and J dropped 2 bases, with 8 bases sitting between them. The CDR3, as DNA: TGTGCCAGCAGCCAAGTTTCGGGCAACACTGAAGCTTTCTTT. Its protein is CASSQVSGNTEAFF.

This CDR3 is CASSSGTAILSGNTIYF. The CDR3 DNA reads as TGTGCCAGCAGCTCCGGGACAGCCATTCTCTCTGGAAACACCATATATTTT. The chain links TRBV11-3 to TRBJ1-3; 7 bases are shared with TRBD1. The J segment lost 0 bases and the V segment lost 4 bases, leaving 9 bases of the junction unmatched. The CDR3 loop spans 17 amino acids. Germline CDR1 reads SGHNT; CDR2 reads YENEEA.

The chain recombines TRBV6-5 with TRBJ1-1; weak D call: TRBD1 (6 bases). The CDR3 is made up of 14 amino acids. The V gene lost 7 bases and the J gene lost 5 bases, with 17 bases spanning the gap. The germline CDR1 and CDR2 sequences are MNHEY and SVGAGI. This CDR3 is CASNLRSRGTEAFF. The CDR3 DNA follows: TGTGCCAGCAATTTACGCTCGAGGGGGACTGAAGCTTTCTTT.

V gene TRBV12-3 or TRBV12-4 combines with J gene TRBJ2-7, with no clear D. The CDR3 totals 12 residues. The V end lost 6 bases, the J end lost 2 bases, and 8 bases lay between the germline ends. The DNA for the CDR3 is TGTGCCAGCAGCCTCGACACCTACGAGCAGTACTTC. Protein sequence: CASSLDTYEQYF.

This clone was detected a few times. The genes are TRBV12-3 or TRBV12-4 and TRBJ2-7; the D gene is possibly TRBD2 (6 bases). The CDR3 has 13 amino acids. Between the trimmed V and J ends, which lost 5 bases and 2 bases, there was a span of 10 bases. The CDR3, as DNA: TGTGCCAGCAGTCCGGGGGAGGCCTACGAGCAGTACTTC. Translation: CASSPGEAYEQYF.

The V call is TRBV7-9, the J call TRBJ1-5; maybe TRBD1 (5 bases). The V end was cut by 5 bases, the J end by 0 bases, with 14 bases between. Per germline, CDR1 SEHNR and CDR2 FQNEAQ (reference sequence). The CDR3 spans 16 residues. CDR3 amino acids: CASSLGGSYSNQPQHF. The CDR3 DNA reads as TGTGCCAGCAGCCTCGGGGGGTCTTATAGCAATCAGCCCCAGCATTTT.

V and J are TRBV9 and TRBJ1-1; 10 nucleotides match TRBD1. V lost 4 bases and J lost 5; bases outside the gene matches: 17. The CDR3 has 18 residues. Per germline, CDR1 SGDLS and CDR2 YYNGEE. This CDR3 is CASSPRRTGGWVVTEAFF. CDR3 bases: TGTGCCAGCAGCCCGAGGAGGACAGGGGGGTGGGTCGTAACTGAAGCTTTCTTT.

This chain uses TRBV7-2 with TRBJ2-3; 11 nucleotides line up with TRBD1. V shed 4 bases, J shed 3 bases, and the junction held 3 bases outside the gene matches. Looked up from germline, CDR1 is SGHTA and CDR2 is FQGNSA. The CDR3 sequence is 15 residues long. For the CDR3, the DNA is TGTGCCAGCAGCTCCGGGACAGGGGGAACAGATACGCAGTATTTT. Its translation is CASSSGTGGTDTQYF.

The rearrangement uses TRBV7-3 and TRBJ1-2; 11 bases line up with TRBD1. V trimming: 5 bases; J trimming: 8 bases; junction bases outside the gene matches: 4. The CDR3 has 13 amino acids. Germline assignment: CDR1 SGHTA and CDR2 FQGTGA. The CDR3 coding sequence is TGTGCCAGCAGCGGGACAGGGGGAGAAGGCTACACCTTC. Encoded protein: CASSGTGGEGYTF.

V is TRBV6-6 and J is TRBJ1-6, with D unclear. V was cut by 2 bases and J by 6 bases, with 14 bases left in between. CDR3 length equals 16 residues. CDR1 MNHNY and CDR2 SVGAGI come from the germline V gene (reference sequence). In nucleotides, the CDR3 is TGTGCCAGCAGTTACGACACGTCGGCGGTTAATTCACCCCTCCACTTT. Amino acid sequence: CASSYDTSAVNSPLHF.

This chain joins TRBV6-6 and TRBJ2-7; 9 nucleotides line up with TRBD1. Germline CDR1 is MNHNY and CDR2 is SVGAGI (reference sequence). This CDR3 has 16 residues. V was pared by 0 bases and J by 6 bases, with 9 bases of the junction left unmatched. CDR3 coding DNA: TGTGCCAGCAGTTACTCCGTCCGGGACAGGGACTTCGAGCAGTACTTC. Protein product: CASSYSVRDRDFEQYF.

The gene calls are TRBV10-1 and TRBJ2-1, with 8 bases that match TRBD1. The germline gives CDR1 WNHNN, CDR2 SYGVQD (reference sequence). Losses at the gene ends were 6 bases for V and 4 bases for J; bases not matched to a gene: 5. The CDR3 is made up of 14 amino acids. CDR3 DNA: TGCGCCAGCAGCCGGGACAGGATATACAATGAGCAGTTCTTC. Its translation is CASSRDRIYNEQFF.

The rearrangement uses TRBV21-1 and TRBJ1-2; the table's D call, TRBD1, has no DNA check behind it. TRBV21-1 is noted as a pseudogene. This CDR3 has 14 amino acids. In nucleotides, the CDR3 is TGTGCCAGCAGCAAAGTCCGACAGGGCGATGGCTACACCTTC. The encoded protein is CASSKVRQGDGYTF.

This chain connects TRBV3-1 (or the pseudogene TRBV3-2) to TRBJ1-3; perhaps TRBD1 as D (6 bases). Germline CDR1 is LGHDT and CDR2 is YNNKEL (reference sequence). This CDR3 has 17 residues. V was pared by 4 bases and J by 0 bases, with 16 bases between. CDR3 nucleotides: TGTGCCAGCAGCCCTTTCCGGGACAAGAGCTCTGGAAACACCATATATTTT. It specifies CASSPFRDKSSGNTIYF.

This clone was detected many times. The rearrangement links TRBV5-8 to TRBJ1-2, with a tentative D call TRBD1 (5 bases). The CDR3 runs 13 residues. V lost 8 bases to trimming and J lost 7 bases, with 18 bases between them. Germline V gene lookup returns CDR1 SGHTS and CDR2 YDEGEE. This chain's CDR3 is CASTRDGRGGYTF. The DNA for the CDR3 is TGTGCCAGTACGAGGGACGGGCGTGGTGGCTACACCTTC.

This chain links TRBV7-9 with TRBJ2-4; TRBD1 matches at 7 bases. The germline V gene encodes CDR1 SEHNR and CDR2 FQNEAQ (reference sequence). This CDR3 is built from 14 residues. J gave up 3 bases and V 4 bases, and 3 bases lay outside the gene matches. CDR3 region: CASSSWDSKNIQYF. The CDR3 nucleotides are TGTGCCAGCAGCTCTTGGGACAGCAAAAACATTCAGTACTTC.

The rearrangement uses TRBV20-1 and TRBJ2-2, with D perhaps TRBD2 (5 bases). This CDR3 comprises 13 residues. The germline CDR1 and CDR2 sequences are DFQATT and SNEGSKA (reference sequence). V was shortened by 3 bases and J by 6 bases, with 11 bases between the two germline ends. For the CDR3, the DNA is TGCAGTGCTAGTAGCGATTTCTCCGGGGAGCTGTTTTTT. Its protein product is CSASSDFSGELFF.

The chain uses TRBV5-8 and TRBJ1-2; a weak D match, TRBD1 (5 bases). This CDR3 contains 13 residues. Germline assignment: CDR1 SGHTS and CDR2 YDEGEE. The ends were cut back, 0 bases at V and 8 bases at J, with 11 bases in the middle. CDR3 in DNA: TGTGCCAGCAGCTTGGAGGCAGGGCTGGGCTACACCTTC. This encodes CASSLEAGLGYTF. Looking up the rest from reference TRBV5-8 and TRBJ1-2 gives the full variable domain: EAGVTQSPTHLIKTRGQQATLRCSPISGHTSVYWYQQALGLGLQFLLWYDEGEERNRGNFPPRFSGRQFPNYSSELNVNALELEDSALYLCASSLEAGLGYTFGSGTRLTVV.

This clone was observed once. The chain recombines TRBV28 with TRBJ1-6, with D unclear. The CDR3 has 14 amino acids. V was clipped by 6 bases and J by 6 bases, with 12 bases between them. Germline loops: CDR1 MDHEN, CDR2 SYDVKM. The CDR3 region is CASSPGGSNSPLHF. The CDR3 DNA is TGTGCCAGCAGCCCCGGCGGTTCTAATTCACCCCTCCACTTT.

The CDR3 bases are TGTGCCAGCAGGCGACAGATGAACACTGAAGCTTTCTTT. This gives the protein CASRRQMNTEAFF. The V call is TRBV7-9, the J call TRBJ1-1, with D tentatively TRBD1 (5 bases). V was pared by 6 bases and J by 0 bases, with 8 bases between. Per germline, CDR1 SEHNR and CDR2 FQNEAQ (reference sequence). CDR3 length equals 13 residues. The full variable domain, completed using reference TRBV7-9 and TRBJ1-1, is DTGVSQNPRHKITKRGQNVTFRCDPISEHNRLYWYRQTLGQGPEFLTYFQNEAQLEKSRLLSDRFSAERPKGSFSTLEIQRTEQGDSAMYLCASRRQMNTEAFFGQGTRLTVV.